This TCR beta chain was profiled in a study of blood T cell repertoires in COVID-19. Study in general: Sites across the United States, Italy and Spain contributed samples from acute and convalescent COVID-19. PBMCs, B-cell-depleted T cells, or T cells were the source of the cDNA or gDNA that made up the material.

Seattle cases were enrolled at active infection and followed longitudinally. Original methodology: Scientists estimated how many nucleated cells there were by amplifying reference gene primers. Clones were sequenced by immunoSEQ multiplex PCR, and TCRdb holds only the in-frame ones, with some missing. For V, J and clone size, that table is used; D and trimming come from the DNA. The table has about 87,000 clones, roughly 84% seen once. The CDR3 extends over 14 amino acids. V was clipped by 0 bases and J by 6 bases; unmatched bases: 0. Germline V gives CDR1 MNHEY, CDR2 SVGAGI. This clone was detected only a few times.

This sequence originates from a woman of 80 years or more with COVID-19, enrolled during active disease. Sequencing was carried out using peripheral blood. The chain recombines TRBV6-5 with TRBJ2-7; 12 bases align to TRBD2. The CDR3 spells CASSYSTSGGEQYF. CDR3 sequence (DNA): TGTGCCAGCAGTTACTCGACTAGCGGGGGCGAGCAGTACTTC.